The T cell receptor (beta chain) described here comes from a study of shared clonotypes between healthy human individuals. Original processing notes: There were no quality scores in the junction-only immunoSEQ sequences, so filtering differed. Some clones are missing from TCRdb's copy, which holds only in-frame ones; the method was immunoSEQ multiplex PCR. The V and J calls and the clone size are those of that table, but D and trimming were determined from the DNA. The table includes some 1.1 million clones, 60% to 80% detected once. Study observations and caveats: What naive subsets generally showed was a larger estimated richness than memory subsets showed. Exclusively blood specimens were collected; tissue repertoires likely differ.

Notes on this clone: As yet, its antigen is unknown.

The source of this sequence is a man younger than 35 in good health. Some clones in this sample may be carry-over from other donors' samples. Input material: memory CD4+ T cells from PBMCs. Subset of the sample: CD45RA-negative fraction.

The CDR3 sequence: CASALAGGPETQYF. The CDR3 nucleotides read TGCGCCAGTGCACTAGCGGGAGGGCCAGAGACCCAGTACTTC. The chain is built from TRBV4-1 and TRBJ2-5; 13 nucleotides line up with TRBD2. J lost 4 bases, V lost 9 bases, and 5 bases had no gene match. The CDR3 runs 14 residues. Germline values: CDR1 MGHRA, CDR2 YSYEKL.